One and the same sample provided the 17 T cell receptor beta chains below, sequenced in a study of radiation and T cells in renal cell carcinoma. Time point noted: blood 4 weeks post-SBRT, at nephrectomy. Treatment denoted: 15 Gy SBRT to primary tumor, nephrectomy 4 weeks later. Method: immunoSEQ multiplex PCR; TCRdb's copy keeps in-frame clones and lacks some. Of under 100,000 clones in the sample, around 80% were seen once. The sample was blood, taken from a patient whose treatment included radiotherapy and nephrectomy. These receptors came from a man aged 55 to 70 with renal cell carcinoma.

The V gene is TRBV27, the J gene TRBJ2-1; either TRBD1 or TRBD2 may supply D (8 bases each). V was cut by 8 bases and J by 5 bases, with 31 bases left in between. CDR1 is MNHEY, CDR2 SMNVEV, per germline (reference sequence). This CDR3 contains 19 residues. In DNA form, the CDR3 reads TGTGCCAGCGCCCAGGGGGCCGTAGCGGGGTTGGTTTGGAACAATGAGCAGTTCTTC. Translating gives CASAQGAVAGLVWNNEQFF.

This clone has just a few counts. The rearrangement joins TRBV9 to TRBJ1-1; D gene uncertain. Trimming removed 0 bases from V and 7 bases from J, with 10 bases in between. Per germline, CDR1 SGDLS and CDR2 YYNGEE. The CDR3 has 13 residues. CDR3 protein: CASSVGAAGEAFF. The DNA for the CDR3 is TGTGCCAGCAGCGTAGGGGCGGCGGGTGAAGCTTTCTTT.

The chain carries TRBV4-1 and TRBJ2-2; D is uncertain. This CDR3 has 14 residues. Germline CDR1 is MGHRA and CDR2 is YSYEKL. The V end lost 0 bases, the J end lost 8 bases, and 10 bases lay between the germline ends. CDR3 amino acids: CASSQERPRGELFF. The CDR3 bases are TGCGCCAGCAGCCAAGAGCGGCCAAGGGGGGAGCTGTTTTTT.

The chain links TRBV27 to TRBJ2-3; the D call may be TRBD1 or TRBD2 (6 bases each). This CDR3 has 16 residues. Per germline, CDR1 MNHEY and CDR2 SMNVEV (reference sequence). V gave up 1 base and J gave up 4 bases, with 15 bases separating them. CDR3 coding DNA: TGTGCCAGCAGTTTATACCCGGGGGCGCGACCAGATACGCAGTATTTT. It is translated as CASSLYPGARPDTQYF.

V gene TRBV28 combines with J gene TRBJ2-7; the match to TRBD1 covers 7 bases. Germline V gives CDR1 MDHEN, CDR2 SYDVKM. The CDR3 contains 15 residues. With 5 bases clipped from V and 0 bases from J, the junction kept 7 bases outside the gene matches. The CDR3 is CASSPPGQSSYEQYF. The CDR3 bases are TGTGCCAGCAGTCCCCCGGGACAGAGCTCCTACGAGCAGTACTTC.

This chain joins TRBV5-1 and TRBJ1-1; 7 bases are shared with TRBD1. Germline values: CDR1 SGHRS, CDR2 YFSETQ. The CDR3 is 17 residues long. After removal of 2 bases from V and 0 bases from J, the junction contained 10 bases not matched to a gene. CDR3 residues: CASSFGGQVTMNTEAFF. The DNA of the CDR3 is TGCGCCAGCAGCTTCGGTGGACAGGTTACAATGAACACTGAAGCTTTCTTT.

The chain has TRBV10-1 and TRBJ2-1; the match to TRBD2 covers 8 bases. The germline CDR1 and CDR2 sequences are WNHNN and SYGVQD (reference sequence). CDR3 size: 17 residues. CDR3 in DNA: TGCGCAAGTACCCCTGGGGGGGGCCCGGGAGGGTACAATGAGCAGTTCTTC. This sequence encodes CASTPGGGPGGYNEQFF.

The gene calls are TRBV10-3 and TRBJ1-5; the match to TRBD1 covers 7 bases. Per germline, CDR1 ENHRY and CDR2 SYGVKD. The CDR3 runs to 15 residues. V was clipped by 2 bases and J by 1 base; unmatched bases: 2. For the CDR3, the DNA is TGTGCCATCAGTGAGGGGACAGCGAGCAATCAGCCCCAGCATTTT. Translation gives CAISEGTASNQPQHF.

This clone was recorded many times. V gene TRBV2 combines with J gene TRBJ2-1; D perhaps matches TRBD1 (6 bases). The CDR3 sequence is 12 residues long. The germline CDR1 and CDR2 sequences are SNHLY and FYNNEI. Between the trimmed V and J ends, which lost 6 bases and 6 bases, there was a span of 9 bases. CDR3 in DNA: TGTGCCAGCAGAGCAGGGGCCAATGAGCAGTTCTTC. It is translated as CASRAGANEQFF. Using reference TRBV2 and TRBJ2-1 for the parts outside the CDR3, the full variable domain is EPEVTQTPSHQVTQMGQEVILRCVPISNHLYFYWYRQILGQKVEFLVSFYNNEISEKSEIFDDQFSVERPDGSNFTLKIRSTKLEDSAMYFCASRAGANEQFFGPGTRLTVL.

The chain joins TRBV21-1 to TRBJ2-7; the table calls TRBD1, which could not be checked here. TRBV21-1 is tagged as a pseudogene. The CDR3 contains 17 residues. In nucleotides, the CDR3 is TGTGCCAGCAGCGTACCGGGACAGGGGGCTTGGAACTACGAGCAGTACTTC. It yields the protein CASSVPGQGAWNYEQYF.

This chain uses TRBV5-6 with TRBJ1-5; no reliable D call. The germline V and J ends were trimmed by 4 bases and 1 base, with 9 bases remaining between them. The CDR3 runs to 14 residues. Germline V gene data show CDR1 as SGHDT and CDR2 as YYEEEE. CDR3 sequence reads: CASSLYQSNQPQHF. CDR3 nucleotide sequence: TGTGCCAGCAGCCTGTACCAAAGCAATCAGCCCCAGCATTTT.

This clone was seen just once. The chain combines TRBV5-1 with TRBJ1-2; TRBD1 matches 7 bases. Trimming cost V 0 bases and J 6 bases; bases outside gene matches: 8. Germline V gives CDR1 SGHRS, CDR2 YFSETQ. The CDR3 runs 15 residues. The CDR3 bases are TGCGCCAGCAGCTTGGAGCAGGGGGTGGTGGATGGCTACACCTTC. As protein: CASSLEQGVVDGYTF.

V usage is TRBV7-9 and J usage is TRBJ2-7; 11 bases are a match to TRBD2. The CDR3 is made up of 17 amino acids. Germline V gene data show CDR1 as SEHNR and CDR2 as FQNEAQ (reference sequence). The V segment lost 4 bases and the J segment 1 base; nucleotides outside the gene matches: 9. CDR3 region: CASSSTLAGERSYEQYF. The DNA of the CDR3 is TGTGCCAGCAGCTCAACACTAGCGGGAGAAAGGTCCTACGAGCAGTACTTC.

DNA of the CDR3: TGTGCCAGCAGCAAGAACGGGGGGCTTCCCTACGAGCAGTACTTC. Translating it yields CASSKNGGLPYEQYF. The chain uses TRBV6-5 and TRBJ2-7, with D possibly matching TRBD2 (7 bases). V was shortened by 6 bases and J by 2 bases, with 17 bases between the two germline ends. The CDR3 spans 15 residues. Germline assignment: CDR1 MNHEY and CDR2 SVGAGI.

CDR3 amino acids: CATSPRTPSSYEQYF. CDR3 in DNA: TGTGCCACCAGCCCGCGGACTCCTAGCTCCTACGAGCAGTACTTC. The chain employs TRBV15 and TRBJ2-7, with D possibly matching TRBD2 (5 bases). The CDR3 spans 15 residues. Germline V gene data show CDR1 as LNHNV and CDR2 as YYDKDF (reference sequence). V was trimmed by 5 bases and J by 0 bases, leaving 14 bases between them.

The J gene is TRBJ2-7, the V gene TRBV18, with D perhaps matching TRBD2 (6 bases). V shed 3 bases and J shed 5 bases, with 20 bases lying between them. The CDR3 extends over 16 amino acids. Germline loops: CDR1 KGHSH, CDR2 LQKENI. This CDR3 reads CASSPTPGRGRDEQYF. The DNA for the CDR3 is TGTGCCAGCTCACCTACGCCCGGGAGAGGAAGGGACGAGCAGTACTTC.

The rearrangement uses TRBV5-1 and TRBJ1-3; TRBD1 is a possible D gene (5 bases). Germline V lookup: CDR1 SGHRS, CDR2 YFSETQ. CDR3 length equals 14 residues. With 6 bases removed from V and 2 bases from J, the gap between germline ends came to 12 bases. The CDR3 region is CASNSGSPGNTIYF. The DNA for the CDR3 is TGCGCCAGCAACTCAGGGTCCCCTGGAAACACCATATATTTT.